This is a list of T cell receptor beta chains from one sample in a study of blood T cell repertoires in COVID-19. Profiled with immunoSEQ multiplex PCR; TCRdb holds only in-frame clones, not every one. The data contain 120,000 or so clones, about 85% of them singletons. The specimen was peripheral blood. The source is an elderly man with active or convalescent COVID-19. The CDR3 runs from the conserved cysteine through the conserved F or W. D genes are given only for firm matches. Clone sizes are given selectively: once, few, many, or a class where the clone is expanded.

-,-,TRBV5-4,TRBJ1-2,TGTGCCAGCAGCTTTCCGGGGGGACCAACGACCGTTAGGTCTAACTATGGCTACACCTTC,CASSFPGGPTTVRSNYGYTF
TRBD2,-,TRBV5-1,TRBJ2-5,TGCGCCAGCAGCTTGACTGCGGGAGCGACAGAGACCCAGTACTTC,CASSLTAGATETQYF
-,-,TRBV4-2,TRBJ2-7,TGTGCCAGCAGCCAAGGACTGCTGTACGAGCAGTACTTC,CASSQGLLYEQYF
TRBD1,once,TRBV7-2,TRBJ1-5,TGTGCCAGCAGCGGAGGACGGACAGGGTTTCGGCAGCCCCAGCATTTT,CASSGGRTGFRQPQHF
-,-,TRBV19,TRBJ1-3,TGTGCCAGTACAGGCCGTCACCTCCTTGGAAACACCATATATTTT,CASTGRHLLGNTIYF
-,-,TRBV28,TRBJ1-3,TGTGCCAGCAGTCACTACACGGTGCTTCGACCTGGAAACACCATATATTTT,CASSHYTVLRPGNTIYF
-,-,TRBV2,TRBJ1-2,TGTGCCAGCAGTGACAGGGGTTATGGCTACACCTTC,CASSDRGYGYTF
TRBD1,-,TRBV5-1,TRBJ1-1,TGCGCCAGCAGCTTATCGACAGGGGCGTCCCTGAACACTGAAGCTTTCTTT,CASSLSTGASLNTEAFF
-,-,TRBV6-1,TRBJ1-6,TGTGCCAGCAGTGATGTGGGCCAGGGTGGAAATTCACCCCTCCACTTT,CASSDVGQGGNSPLHF
-,-,TRBV5-1,TRBJ1-1,TGCGCCAGCAGCTCGGCGGGACCCACGAACACTGAAGCTTTCTTT,CASSSAGPTNTEAFF
TRBD2,-,TRBV5-5,TRBJ2-7,TGTGCCAGCAGCCGAGGGACTAGCGACTACGAGCAGTACTTC,CASSRGTSDYEQYF
TRBD1,-,TRBV29-1,TRBJ2-2,TGCAGCGTTGACTCCGGGACAGGGGGAGACACCGGGGAGCTGTTTTTT,CSVDSGTGGDTGELFF
TRBD1,-,TRBV7-2,TRBJ1-3,TGTGCCAGCAGCCCCCGGGACAGGGAAAAGCCTGGAAACACCATATATTTT,CASSPRDREKPGNTIYF
TRBD2,once,TRBV6-5,TRBJ2-7,TGTGCCAGCAGAGCAGCGGGGGGCCCTCGGGAGCAGTACTTC,CASRAAGGPREQYF
-,few,TRBV7-2,TRBJ1-2,TGTGCCAGCAGCTCAGGGAGGGGAAATGGCTACACCTTC,CASSSGRGNGYTF
TRBD1,-,TRBV6-6,TRBJ1-6,TGTGCCAGCAGTTACTCTCTGGGGTCAGGGGGTTCACCCCTCCACTTT,CASSYSLGSGGSPLHF
-,-,TRBV7-9,TRBJ1-1,TGTGCCAGCAGCTCGGTAGCTGAAGCTTTCTTT,CASSSVAEAFF
-,-,TRBV6-5,TRBJ1-6,TGTGCCAGCAGTTGGACGGGAGACGGGGATTCACCCCTCCACTTT,CASSWTGDGDSPLHF
-,-,TRBV10-1,TRBJ1-2,TGCGCCAGCAGTGAGTCCAGGACACCTTGGGACTATGGCTACACCTTC,CASSESRTPWDYGYTF
-,once,TRBV6-5,TRBJ1-3,TGTGCCAGCAGTTACAGGGGTTCCGGAAACACCATATATTTT,CASSYRGSGNTIYF
-,-,TRBV28,TRBJ2-7,TGTGCCAGCAGGCCCGGAGGCTACGAGCAGTACTTC,CASRPGGYEQYF
TRBD2,-,TRBV15,TRBJ2-1,TGTGCCACCAGCAGAGTTGGACTAGCGGGTAGGAGCTCCTACAATGAGCAGTTCTTC,CATSRVGLAGRSSYNEQFF
-,-,TRBV24-1,TRBJ2-7,TGTGCCACCAGTGACAACCGGTTCTCCTACGAGCAGTACTTC,CATSDNRFSYEQYF
-,few,TRBV29-1,TRBJ1-6,TGCAGCGTTCGTTGGGGAGATAATTCACCCCTCCACTTT,CSVRWGDNSPLHF
TRBD2,-,TRBV2,TRBJ2-1,TGTGCCAGCAGCCCCCGGGGGGGGAACTCCTACAATGAGCAGTTCTTC,CASSPRGGNSYNEQFF
-,-,TRBV5-1,TRBJ1-1,TGCGCCAGCAGCTCGGTCGGGTACACTGAAGCTTTCTTT,CASSSVGYTEAFF
TRBD2,-,TRBV10-2,TRBJ2-5,TGCGCCAGCAGGACTATAGCGGGGGGGCCGGAGACCCAGTACTTC,CASRTIAGGPETQYF
-,-,TRBV30,TRBJ2-7,TGTGCCTGGGACAGTGCCTACGAGCAGTACTTC,CAWDSAYEQYF
TRBD2,-,TRBV6-5,TRBJ2-3,TGTGCCAGCAGTACGACTAGCGGAAGAAATACGCAGTATTTT,CASSTTSGRNTQYF
-,-,TRBV7-2,TRBJ2-5,TGTGCCAGCAGCTTAGGCTCAGGGGGGCCCCAAGAGACCCAGTACTTC,CASSLGSGGPQETQYF
-,once,TRBV5-6,TRBJ2-7,TGTGCCAGCAGCTTTAGAAGAGGCTACGAGCAGTACTTC,CASSFRRGYEQYF